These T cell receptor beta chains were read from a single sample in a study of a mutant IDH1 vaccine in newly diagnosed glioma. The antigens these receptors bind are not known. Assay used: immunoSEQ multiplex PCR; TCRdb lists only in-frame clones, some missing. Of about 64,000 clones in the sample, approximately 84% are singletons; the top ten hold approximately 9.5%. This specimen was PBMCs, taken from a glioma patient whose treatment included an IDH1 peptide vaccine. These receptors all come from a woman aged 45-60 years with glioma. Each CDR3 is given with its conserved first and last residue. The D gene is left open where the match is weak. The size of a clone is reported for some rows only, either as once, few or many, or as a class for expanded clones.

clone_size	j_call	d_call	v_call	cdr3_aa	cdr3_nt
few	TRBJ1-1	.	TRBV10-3	CAISDPRGATEAFF	TGTGCCATCAGTGACCCGAGGGGCGCCACTGAAGCTTTCTTT
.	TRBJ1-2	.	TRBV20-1	CSARLNGYTF	TGCAGTGCTAGGTTGAATGGCTACACCTTC
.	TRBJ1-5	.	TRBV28	CASSLAGGNQPQHF	TGTGCCAGCAGTTTAGCGGGGGGGAATCAGCCCCAGCATTTT
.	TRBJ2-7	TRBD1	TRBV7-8	CASSLRPPGTGAGQYF	TGTGCCAGCAGCTTAAGGCCTCCCGGGACAGGCGCCGGGCAGTACTTC
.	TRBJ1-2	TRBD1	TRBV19	CASSARQGGNYGYTF	TGTGCCAGTAGTGCTAGACAGGGGGGTAACTATGGCTACACCTTC
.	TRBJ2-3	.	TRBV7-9	CASSLVGQGADTQYF	TGTGCCAGCAGCTTAGTCGGGCAGGGAGCAGATACGCAGTATTTT
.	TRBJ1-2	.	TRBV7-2	CASSSPDRNYGYTF	TGTGCCAGCAGCTCACCAGACAGGAACTATGGCTACACCTTC
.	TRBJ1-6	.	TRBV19	CASSTDSRASPLHF	TGTGCCAGTAGTACCGACTCCAGGGCCTCACCCCTCCACTTT
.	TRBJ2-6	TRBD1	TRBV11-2	CASSRSGQGYSGANVLTF	TGTGCCAGCAGCCGCTCGGGACAGGGGTACTCTGGGGCCAACGTCCTGACTTTC
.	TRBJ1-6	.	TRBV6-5	CASRRDHNSPLHF	TGTGCCAGCAGACGGGACCATAATTCACCCCTCCACTTT
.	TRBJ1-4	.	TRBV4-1	CASSQGGMTRPNEKLFF	TGCGCCAGCAGCCAAGGAGGGATGACAAGGCCTAATGAAAAACTGTTTTTT
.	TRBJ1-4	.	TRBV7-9	CASSLEVVTEKLFF	TGTGCCAGCAGCTTAGAAGTAGTTACTGAAAAACTGTTTTTT
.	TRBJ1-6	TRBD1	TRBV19	CASTSGQEGSPLHF	TGTGCCAGTACCTCGGGACAGGAGGGATCACCCCTCCACTTT
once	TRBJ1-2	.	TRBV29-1	CSVDEQGGTKTDYGYTF	TGCAGCGTTGACGAACAGGGAGGGACAAAAACGGACTATGGCTACACCTTC
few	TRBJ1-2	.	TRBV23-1	CASHMADYGYTF	TGCGCCAGCCACATGGCCGACTATGGCTACACCTTC
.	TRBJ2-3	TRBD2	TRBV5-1	CASSPRASGAADTQYF	TGCGCCAGCAGCCCCAGGGCTAGCGGGGCTGCAGATACGCAGTATTTT
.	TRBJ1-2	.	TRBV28	CASTPGNYGYTF	TGTGCCAGTACGCCAGGGAACTATGGCTACACCTTC
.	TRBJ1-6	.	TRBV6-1	CASSEILVYNSPLHF	TGTGCCAGCAGTGAAATACTTGTCTATAATTCACCCCTCCACTTT
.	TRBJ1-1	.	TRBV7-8	CASSLALGSAEAFF	TGTGCCAGCAGCTTAGCGCTCGGGTCCGCTGAAGCTTTCTTT
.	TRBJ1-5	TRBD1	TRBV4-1	CASSQPQGQYNQPQHF	TGCGCCAGCAGCCAACCACAGGGGCAATACAATCAGCCCCAGCATTTT
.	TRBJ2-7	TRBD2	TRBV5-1	CASSPSGGATYEQYF	TGCGCCAGCAGCCCTAGCGGGGGGGCCACCTACGAGCAGTACTTC
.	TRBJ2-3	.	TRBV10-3	CAISGPSTDTQYF	TGTGCCATATCTGGGCCTAGCACAGATACGCAGTATTTT
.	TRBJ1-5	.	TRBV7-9	CASSMINQPQHF	TGTGCCAGCAGTATGATCAATCAGCCCCAGCATTTT
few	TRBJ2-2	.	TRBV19	CAVLSASNTGELFF	TGTGCCGTTTTATCGGCGAGCAACACCGGGGAGCTGTTTTTT
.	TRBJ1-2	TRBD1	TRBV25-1	CASRPSGQTGLGGYTF	TGTGCCAGCAGACCATCGGGACAGACGGGACTTGGTGGCTACACCTTC
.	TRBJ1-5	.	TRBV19	CASSPGPSSRQPQHF	TGTGCCAGTAGTCCGGGCCCCTCGTCTAGGCAGCCCCAGCATTTT
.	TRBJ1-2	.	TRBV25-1	CASSEYAGGAWGYTF	TGTGCCAGCAGTGAATACGCCGGCGGGGCTTGGGGCTACACCTTC
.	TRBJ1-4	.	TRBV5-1	CASSLEVEKNEKLFF	TGCGCCAGCAGCTTGGAGGTGGAGAAGAATGAAAAACTGTTTTTT
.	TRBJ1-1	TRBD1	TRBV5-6	CASSLIFLGTGSTEAFF	TGTGCCAGCAGCTTGATATTTCTCGGGACAGGGTCGACTGAAGCTTTCTTT
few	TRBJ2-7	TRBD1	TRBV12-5	CASGIRDRNYYEQYF	TGTGCTAGTGGGATCCGGGACAGGAATTACTACGAGCAGTACTTC
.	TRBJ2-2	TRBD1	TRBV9	CASSPLTGSGELFF	TGTGCCAGCAGTCCTTTGACAGGGTCCGGGGAGCTGTTTTTT
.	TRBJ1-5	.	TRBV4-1	CASSQGRGGPQHF	TGCGCCAGCAGCCAGGGACGGGGAGGGCCCCAGCATTTT
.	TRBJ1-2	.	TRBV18	CASSPGGGLSYGYTF	TGTGCCAGCTCACCAGGCGGAGGACTGAGCTATGGCTACACCTTC
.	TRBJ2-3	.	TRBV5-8	CASSLQVGWTDTQYF	TGTGCCAGCAGCTTACAGGTGGGGTGGACAGATACGCAGTATTTT
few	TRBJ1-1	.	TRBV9	CASSADPGVENTEAFF	TGTGCCAGCAGCGCCGACCCGGGGGTGGAGAACACTGAAGCTTTCTTT
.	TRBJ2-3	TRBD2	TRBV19	CASSIGSASGTDTQYF	TGTGCCAGTAGTATCGGCTCGGCTAGCGGTACGGATACGCAGTATTTT
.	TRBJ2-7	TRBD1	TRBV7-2	CASSSWDRGAYEQYF	TGTGCCAGCAGCTCATGGGACAGGGGGGCCTACGAGCAGTACTTC
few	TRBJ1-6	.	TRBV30	CAWSEHLRFSPLHF	TGTGCCTGGAGTGAACACCTACGGTTTTCACCCCTCCACTTT
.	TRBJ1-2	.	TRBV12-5	CASDTGRSGYTF	TGTGCTAGTGATACAGGGAGATCGGGCTACACCTTC
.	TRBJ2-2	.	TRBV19	CASSNGGLQGTGELFF	TGTGCCAGTAGTAACGGGGGTCTTCAGGGGACCGGGGAGCTGTTTTTT
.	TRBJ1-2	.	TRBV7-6	CASSLEPEGYGYTF	TGTGCCAGCAGCTTAGAACCCGAAGGGTATGGCTACACCTTC
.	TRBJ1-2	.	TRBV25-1	CASSESGYGYTF	TGTGCCAGCAGTGAATCGGGCTATGGCTACACCTTC
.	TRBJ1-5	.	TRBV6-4	CASSDSPGSNQPQHF	TGTGCCAGCAGTGACTCTCCAGGGTCCAATCAGCCCCAGCATTTT
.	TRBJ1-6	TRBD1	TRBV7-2	CASSSGTGGPGNSPLHF	TGTGCCAGCAGCTCCGGGACAGGGGGGCCGGGTAATTCACCCCTCCACTTT
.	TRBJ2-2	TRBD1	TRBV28	CASSRLDRVAGELFF	TGTGCCAGCAGTCGCCTCGACAGGGTCGCCGGGGAGCTGTTTTTT
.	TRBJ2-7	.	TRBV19	CASRGGKYEQYF	TGTGCCAGTAGGGGGGGAAAGTACGAGCAGTACTTC
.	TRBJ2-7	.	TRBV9	CASSAGGEYEQYF	TGTGCCAGCAGCGCGGGGGGCGAGTACGAGCAGTACTTC
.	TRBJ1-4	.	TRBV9	CASDQDSEKLFF	TGTGCCAGCGACCAAGACAGTGAAAAACTGTTTTTT
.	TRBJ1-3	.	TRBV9	CASSQSSSGNTIYF	TGTGCCAGCAGCCAAAGCTCCTCTGGAAACACCATATATTTT
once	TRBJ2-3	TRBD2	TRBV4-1	CASSQEKRGGSTDTQYF	TGCGCCAGCAGCCAAGAAAAGCGGGGGGGTTCCACAGATACGCAGTATTTT
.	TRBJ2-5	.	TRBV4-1	CASSQDGGRETQYF	TGCGCCAGCAGCCAAGATGGGGGGAGAGAGACCCAGTACTTC
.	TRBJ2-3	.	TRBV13	CASSLWTDLGTDTQYF	TGTGCCAGCAGCTTGTGGACAGATCTTGGCACAGATACGCAGTATTTT
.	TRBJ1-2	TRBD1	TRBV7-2	CASSPWGQGDYGYTF	TGTGCCAGCAGCCCCTGGGGACAGGGGGACTATGGCTACACCTTC
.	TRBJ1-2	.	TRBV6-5	CASSSLGADYGYTF	TGTGCCAGCAGTTCTCTCGGGGCGGACTATGGCTACACCTTC
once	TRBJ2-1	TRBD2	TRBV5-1	CASSLLSGVNEQFF	TGCGCCAGCAGCCTGCTTAGCGGGGTTAATGAGCAGTTCTTC
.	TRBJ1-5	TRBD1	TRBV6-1	CASSETTGVNQPQHF	TGTGCCAGCAGTGAAACGACAGGGGTAAATCAGCCCCAGCATTTT
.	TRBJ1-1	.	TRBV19	CASSAYTVNTEAFF	TGTGCCAGTAGTGCGTATACAGTGAACACTGAAGCTTTCTTT
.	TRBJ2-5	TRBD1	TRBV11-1	CASSSGGQETQYF	TGTGCCAGCAGCTCAGGGGGACAAGAGACCCAGTACTTC